These T cell receptor beta chains were read from a single sample in a study of T cells after yellow fever vaccination. TCRdb called the 5' RACE reads again in MiXCR, with one record for every CDR3 protein. The sample contains a few hundred thousand distinct CDR3 sequences, approximately 5.7% of which appear only once. This sample comprised PBMCs, obtained 5 days after the yellow fever booster vaccination. The receptors derive from a man aged 25-45 years who received the YFV17D yellow fever vaccine. Each CDR3 is given without its conserved first and last residue. D genes are given only for firm matches.

v_call,d_call,cdr3_length,cdr3_aa
TRBV20-1,TRBD2,13,SARPRERSTDTQY
TRBV12-3/TRBV12-4,TRBD2,13,ASSLQLAGTGELF
TRBV5-1,TRBD2,12,ATTSGRGRDTQY
TRBV7-2,TRBD1,12,ASSHPGGNEKLF
TRBV5-1,TRBD1,12,ASSSPGTDYEQY
TRBV20-1,NA,9,SALFRQAQY
TRBV6-6,NA,9,ASSPVDTQY
TRBV7-7,TRBD2,13,ASSQGLAGADTQY
TRBV6-5,TRBD1,13,ASSSSGTGAYEQY
TRBV29-1,TRBD2,11,SGHSRGVETQY
TRBV30,NA,12,AWASGSSYNEQF
TRBV18,NA,13,ASSPPGGAGNTIY
TRBV20-1,NA,11,SAALEAQETQY
TRBV7-8,TRBD1,11,VTEDRGYNEQF
TRBV20-1,NA,13,SARVKTSHTGELF
TRBV7-2,NA,12,ASSLGGLVYEQY
TRBV20-1,NA,10,SANRDADTQY
TRBV5-6,TRBD1,14,ASSSGQGRMNTEAF
TRBV11-1,NA,12,ASSPVKGAGEQF
TRBV29-1,NA,12,SARRQYSNQPQH
TRBV12-3/TRBV12-4,NA,13,ASSPRERHSNEQF
TRBV7-6,NA,12,ASSFTTSYNEQF
TRBV3-1,NA,15,ASSHSPGWGNTGELF
TRBV15,NA,10,ATSGSSETQY
TRBV6-2/TRBV6-3,TRBD1,16,ASSYLWGTGGKSETQY
TRBV3-1,TRBD2,14,ASSPLGTSGEDTQY
TRBV7-2,NA,14,ASSRGSVGIPDTQY
TRBV2,NA,10,ASKRMDQPQH
TRBV14,TRBD2,17,ASSQEGRELAFNTGELF
TRBV5-4,NA,12,ASSPSINDYEQY
TRBV7-2,TRBD2,12,ASSFASGNYEQY
TRBV7-2,NA,11,ASSSAPTGELF
TRBV5-5,NA,12,ASRARSIGNTIY
TRBV5-4,NA,13,ASSYRQERTDTQY
TRBV5-4,NA,11,ASSLQGVTEAF
TRBV29-1,TRBD2,12,SVGRLAGADTQY
TRBV27,NA,12,ASSFGGSYNEQF
TRBV6-2/TRBV6-3,TRBD2,12,ASSAGLAAGELF
TRBV20-1,NA,12,SARRESGNQPQH
TRBV7-9,TRBD2,14,ASSLASRTSSYEQY
TRBV7-2,NA,12,ASSLAWGRTPLH
TRBV7-6,NA,13,ASSPHGAVQETQY
TRBV4-3,TRBD1,14,ASSQEDRVKGNTIY
TRBV20-1,TRBD2,13,SAIPSGRWIDTQY
TRBV29-1,TRBD2,11,SASTSDSYEQY
TRBV20-1,TRBD2,14,SARRDYISSYNEQF
TRBV11-1,NA,16,ASSLNFGPRGANSPLH
TRBV19,NA,14,ASTTRGAAAKNIQY
TRBV20-1,TRBD1,11,SAEDRFNEKLF